Listed below are T cell receptor beta chains from one sample, sequenced in a study of blood T cell repertoires in COVID-19. The data were produced by immunoSEQ multiplex PCR, yet TCRdb's version contains in-frame clones alone and is incomplete. The table lists 140,000 or so clones, 75% to 90% of them singletons, with roughly 3% in the top ten. Sequenced input: peripheral blood. The receptor set was obtained from an older woman with active COVID-19. The CDR3 runs from the conserved cysteine through the conserved F or W. The D gene is left open where the match is weak. Rows may omit the clone size; those that give it use once, few, many or a size class.

J gene: TRBJ2-5; D gene: -; V gene: TRBV9; clone size: -; CDR3 protein: CASSVGQWQGRDETQYF; CDR3 DNA: TGTGCCAGCAGCGTAGGTCAGTGGCAGGGGAGGGACGAGACCCAGTACTTC
J gene: TRBJ1-5; D gene: -; V gene: TRBV5-8; clone size: -; CDR3 protein: CASSLDRRRSQPQHF; CDR3 DNA: TGTGCCAGCAGCTTGGATAGGAGAAGGTCTCAGCCCCAGCATTTT
J gene: TRBJ1-1; D gene: -; V gene: TRBV5-6; clone size: -; CDR3 protein: CASSEFFMDTEAFF; CDR3 DNA: TGTGCCAGCAGTGAGTTTTTCATGGACACTGAAGCTTTCTTT
J gene: TRBJ1-3; D gene: -; V gene: TRBV11-2; clone size: -; CDR3 protein: CASSPAGDTIYF; CDR3 DNA: TGTGCCAGCAGTCCGGCGGGGGACACCATATATTTT
J gene: TRBJ2-7; D gene: -; V gene: TRBV19; clone size: many; CDR3 protein: CASRRGAGGTYEQYF; CDR3 DNA: TGTGCCAGTCGCCGCGGGGCAGGCGGAACCTACGAGCAGTACTTC
J gene: TRBJ2-7; D gene: -; V gene: TRBV7-5; clone size: -; CDR3 protein: CVRSTGLAVSQTPGAYEQYF; CDR3 DNA: TGTGTCAGAAGCACGGGACTAGCGGTGTCCCAGACTCCGGGGGCCTACGAGCAGTACTTC
J gene: TRBJ2-7; D gene: -; V gene: TRBV18; clone size: once; CDR3 protein: CASSPRQGGSYEQYF; CDR3 DNA: TGTGCCAGCTCACCAAGGCAGGGTGGTTCCTACGAGCAGTACTTC
J gene: TRBJ2-5; D gene: TRBD2; V gene: TRBV5-3; clone size: few; CDR3 protein: CARSLGLAGGYQETQYF; CDR3 DNA: TGTGCCAGAAGCTTGGGACTAGCGGGAGGGTACCAAGAGACCCAGTACTTC
J gene: TRBJ2-3; D gene: -; V gene: TRBV15; clone size: -; CDR3 protein: CATSRGPGEGDTQYF; CDR3 DNA: TGTGCCACCAGCAGAGGACCGGGGGAAGGAGATACGCAGTATTTT
J gene: TRBJ2-3; D gene: -; V gene: TRBV27; clone size: once; CDR3 protein: CASSLTTGPSTDTQYF; CDR3 DNA: TGTGCCAGCAGTCTAACGACAGGCCCCAGCACAGATACGCAGTATTTT
J gene: TRBJ2-7; D gene: TRBD2; V gene: TRBV9; clone size: -; CDR3 protein: CASSVDGSGRPDYEQYF; CDR3 DNA: TGTGCCAGCAGCGTAGATGGTAGCGGGAGGCCCGACTACGAGCAGTACTTC
J gene: TRBJ2-5; D gene: TRBD2; V gene: TRBV7-2; clone size: -; CDR3 protein: CASSLAGTTKETQYF; CDR3 DNA: TGTGCCAGCAGCTTAGCGGGGACTACGAAAGAGACCCAGTACTTC
J gene: TRBJ1-1; D gene: -; V gene: TRBV10-1; clone size: -; CDR3 protein: CASSESPGWQTEAFF; CDR3 DNA: TGCGCCAGCAGTGAGTCACCGGGATGGCAGACTGAAGCTTTCTTT
J gene: TRBJ2-3; D gene: TRBD2; V gene: TRBV5-4; clone size: -; CDR3 protein: CASSRTSGRPEPTDTQYF; CDR3 DNA: TGTGCCAGCTCCCGGACTAGCGGGAGGCCCGAACCCACAGATACGCAGTATTTT
J gene: TRBJ2-7; D gene: TRBD1; V gene: TRBV4-3; clone size: -; CDR3 protein: CASSRDRAYEQYF; CDR3 DNA: TGCGCCAGCAGCCGAGACAGGGCCTACGAGCAGTACTTC
J gene: TRBJ1-5; D gene: TRBD1; V gene: TRBV7-6; clone size: -; CDR3 protein: CASSLTGNSNQPQHF; CDR3 DNA: TGTGCCAGCAGCCTGACAGGGAATAGCAATCAGCCCCAGCATTTT
J gene: TRBJ2-2; D gene: -; V gene: TRBV5-4; clone size: -; CDR3 protein: CASSSRGANTGELFF; CDR3 DNA: TGTGCCAGCAGCTCCCGGGGAGCGAACACCGGGGAGCTGTTTTTT
J gene: TRBJ2-5; D gene: TRBD1; V gene: TRBV24-1; clone size: -; CDR3 protein: CATSEVTGKARETQYF; CDR3 DNA: TGTGCCACCAGTGAAGTGACAGGGAAGGCTCGAGAGACCCAGTACTTC
J gene: TRBJ2-3; D gene: -; V gene: TRBV30; clone size: -; CDR3 protein: CAWSVSAMSPQYF; CDR3 DNA: TGTGCCTGGAGTGTATCCGCGATGTCGCCGCAGTATTTT
J gene: TRBJ1-5; D gene: TRBD1; V gene: TRBV6-5; clone size: -; CDR3 protein: CASRTPGQNQPQHF; CDR3 DNA: TGTGCCAGCAGGACCCCGGGACAGAATCAGCCCCAGCATTTT
J gene: TRBJ1-1; D gene: TRBD1; V gene: TRBV27; clone size: -; CDR3 protein: CASSLGTGARTEAFF; CDR3 DNA: TGTGCCAGCAGTCTCGGGACAGGGGCCAGGACTGAAGCTTTCTTT
J gene: TRBJ2-1; D gene: TRBD2; V gene: TRBV5-4; clone size: -; CDR3 protein: CASSLAGTSGRVREFF; CDR3 DNA: TGTGCCAGCAGCTTGGCCGGGACTAGCGGGAGGGTCCGGGAGTTCTTC
J gene: TRBJ1-1; D gene: TRBD1; V gene: TRBV20-1; clone size: -; CDR3 protein: CSASGCDRELNTEAFF; CDR3 DNA: TGCAGTGCTAGTGGCTGCGACAGGGAATTGAACACTGAAGCTTTCTTT
J gene: TRBJ2-7; D gene: -; V gene: TRBV18; clone size: -; CDR3 protein: CASSPRARLLKDYSNEQYF; CDR3 DNA: TGTGCCAGCTCACCACGAGCTCGGTTACTCAAGGACTATAGTAACGAGCAGTACTTC
J gene: TRBJ2-7; D gene: TRBD2; V gene: TRBV29-1; clone size: -; CDR3 protein: CSVEVGASGTYEQYF; CDR3 DNA: TGCAGCGTTGAAGTTGGGGCTAGCGGGACCTACGAGCAGTACTTC
J gene: TRBJ2-7; D gene: TRBD2; V gene: TRBV18; clone size: once; CDR3 protein: CASSPPTSGRVSYEQYF; CDR3 DNA: TGTGCCAGCTCACCACCGACTAGCGGGAGGGTATCCTACGAGCAGTACTTC
J gene: TRBJ1-4; D gene: TRBD1; V gene: TRBV5-1; clone size: -; CDR3 protein: CASRSTGGTTNEKLFF; CDR3 DNA: TGCGCCAGCAGGTCGACAGGGGGGACAACTAATGAAAAACTGTTTTTT
J gene: TRBJ2-7; D gene: TRBD2; V gene: TRBV4-2; clone size: -; CDR3 protein: CASSQAGTSGYEQYF; CDR3 DNA: TGTGCCAGCAGCCAAGCCGGGACTAGCGGATACGAGCAGTACTTC
J gene: TRBJ2-1; D gene: TRBD2; V gene: TRBV18; clone size: -; CDR3 protein: CASSPKTGTSGNGEQFF; CDR3 DNA: TGTGCCAGCTCACCGAAGACCGGGACTAGCGGGAACGGTGAGCAGTTCTTC
J gene: TRBJ1-1; D gene: TRBD1; V gene: TRBV7-9; clone size: -; CDR3 protein: CASSFTGGNTEAFF; CDR3 DNA: TGTGCCAGCAGCTTCACAGGGGGGAACACTGAAGCTTTCTTT
J gene: TRBJ1-5; D gene: TRBD1; V gene: TRBV2; clone size: few; CDR3 protein: CASRGQGAVNQPQHF; CDR3 DNA: TGTGCCAGCCGGGGACAGGGGGCAGTAAATCAGCCCCAGCATTTT
J gene: TRBJ1-1; D gene: -; V gene: TRBV19; clone size: -; CDR3 protein: CASSIGRRREWAEAFF; CDR3 DNA: TGTGCCAGTAGTATAGGGAGAAGGAGGGAGTGGGCTGAAGCTTTCTTT
J gene: TRBJ1-1; D gene: -; V gene: TRBV15; clone size: -; CDR3 protein: CATSRSRTAEAFF; CDR3 DNA: TGTGCCACCAGCAGAAGTAGGACAGCTGAAGCTTTCTTT
J gene: TRBJ1-1; D gene: -; V gene: TRBV28; clone size: -; CDR3 protein: CASTSGGAGTEAFF; CDR3 DNA: TGTGCCAGCACCTCGGGGGGGGCGGGCACTGAAGCTTTCTTT
J gene: TRBJ2-1; D gene: TRBD1; V gene: TRBV24-1; clone size: once; CDR3 protein: CATSPGQVGYNEQFF; CDR3 DNA: TGTGCCACCAGTCCGGGACAGGTGGGATACAATGAGCAGTTCTTC
J gene: TRBJ2-7; D gene: TRBD1; V gene: TRBV5-1; clone size: -; CDR3 protein: CASGWQGDYEQYF; CDR3 DNA: TGCGCCAGCGGCTGGCAGGGGGACTACGAGCAGTACTTC
J gene: TRBJ2-1; D gene: TRBD2; V gene: TRBV9; clone size: -; CDR3 protein: CASSASPTSGRHEQFF; CDR3 DNA: TGTGCCAGCAGCGCCTCCCCCACTAGCGGACGCCATGAGCAGTTCTTC
J gene: TRBJ2-7; D gene: -; V gene: TRBV3-1/TRBV3-2; clone size: -; CDR3 protein: CASSQELGLNYEQYF; CDR3 DNA: TGTGCCAGCAGCCAAGAATTGGGCCTAAACTACGAGCAGTACTTC
J gene: TRBJ2-3; D gene: TRBD2; V gene: TRBV4-2; clone size: -; CDR3 protein: CASSQEPSGSRYTDTQYF; CDR3 DNA: TGTGCCAGCAGCCAAGAACCTAGCGGGAGCCGATACACAGATACGCAGTATTTT
J gene: TRBJ2-1; D gene: TRBD2; V gene: TRBV27; clone size: -; CDR3 protein: CASREGLAVYNEQFF; CDR3 DNA: TGTGCCAGCAGAGAGGGACTAGCGGTCTACAATGAGCAGTTCTTC
J gene: TRBJ2-7; D gene: TRBD1; V gene: TRBV10-3; clone size: -; CDR3 protein: CAISSGQAYYEQCF; CDR3 DNA: TGTGCCATCAGCTCGGGACAGGCATACTACGAGCAGTGCTTC
J gene: TRBJ2-7; D gene: -; V gene: TRBV7-2; clone size: -; CDR3 protein: CASSLIGQEAYEQYF; CDR3 DNA: TGTGCCAGCAGCTTAATAGGCCAGGAGGCCTACGAGCAGTACTTC
J gene: TRBJ2-2; D gene: TRBD1; V gene: TRBV27; clone size: -; CDR3 protein: CASSLSGQVVAGELFF; CDR3 DNA: TGTGCCAGCAGTTTATCGGGACAGGTCGTGGCCGGGGAGCTGTTTTTT
J gene: TRBJ2-3; D gene: TRBD2; V gene: TRBV15; clone size: -; CDR3 protein: CATSREWAGGRNTQYF; CDR3 DNA: TGTGCCACCAGCAGAGAATGGGCGGGAGGACGTAATACGCAGTATTTT
J gene: TRBJ2-5; D gene: -; V gene: TRBV5-1; clone size: -; CDR3 protein: CASSWTYGETQYF; CDR3 DNA: TGCGCCAGCAGCTGGACTTACGGAGAGACCCAGTACTTC
J gene: TRBJ2-1; D gene: -; V gene: TRBV4-2; clone size: -; CDR3 protein: CASSPWVTREQFF; CDR3 DNA: TGTGCCAGCAGCCCCTGGGTCACGAGGGAGCAGTTCTTC
J gene: TRBJ2-3; D gene: TRBD2; V gene: TRBV4-3; clone size: once; CDR3 protein: CASSPGLAPDTQYF; CDR3 DNA: TGCGCCAGCAGCCCGGGACTAGCGCCAGATACGCAGTATTTT
J gene: TRBJ1-1; D gene: -; V gene: TRBV12-1; clone size: -; CDR3 protein: CASSVWGHYTEAFF; CDR3 DNA: TGTGCCAGCAGCGTGTGGGGACACTACACTGAAGCTTTCTTT
J gene: TRBJ2-1; D gene: TRBD2; V gene: TRBV7-3; clone size: -; CDR3 protein: CASSLESGLADNEQFF; CDR3 DNA: TGTGCCAGCAGCTTGGAATCGGGACTAGCGGACAATGAGCAGTTCTTC
J gene: TRBJ2-2; D gene: TRBD2; V gene: TRBV24-1; clone size: -; CDR3 protein: CATSDPGTSTGELFF; CDR3 DNA: TGTGCCACCAGTGACCCCGGGACTAGCACCGGGGAGCTGTTTTTT
J gene: TRBJ1-1; D gene: -; V gene: TRBV2; clone size: -; CDR3 protein: CASSSMTSQAFF; CDR3 DNA: TGTGCCAGCAGTTCCATGACATCGCAAGCTTTCTTT
J gene: TRBJ1-4; D gene: TRBD1; V gene: TRBV4-1; clone size: -; CDR3 protein: CASSQDERSGTVEKLFF; CDR3 DNA: TGCGCCAGCAGCCAAGATGAAAGGTCGGGGACAGTCGAAAAACTGTTTTTT
J gene: TRBJ2-2; D gene: TRBD2; V gene: TRBV19; clone size: -; CDR3 protein: CASSRGLAGKNTGELFF; CDR3 DNA: TGTGCCAGTAGTAGGGGACTAGCGGGAAAAAACACCGGGGAGCTGTTTTTT
J gene: TRBJ1-2; D gene: -; V gene: TRBV5-1; clone size: -; CDR3 protein: CASSLEVGQGYGYTF; CDR3 DNA: TGCGCCAGCAGCTTGGAAGTGGGGCAGGGCTATGGCTACACCTTC
J gene: TRBJ2-7; D gene: TRBD1; V gene: TRBV5-3; clone size: -; CDR3 protein: CARSLLSTGYSEQYF; CDR3 DNA: TGTGCCAGAAGCTTGCTCTCGACAGGGTATAGCGAGCAGTACTTC
J gene: TRBJ2-1; D gene: TRBD2; V gene: TRBV18; clone size: -; CDR3 protein: CASSPPPPLAGSIPFF; CDR3 DNA: TGTGCCAGCTCACCACCGCCGCCACTAGCGGGATCTATTCCGTTCTTC
J gene: TRBJ2-3; D gene: TRBD2; V gene: TRBV7-2; clone size: -; CDR3 protein: CASSRTSGRTDTQYF; CDR3 DNA: TGTGCCAGCAGCCGGACTAGCGGGAGGACAGATACGCAGTATTTT
J gene: TRBJ2-7; D gene: -; V gene: TRBV7-2; clone size: -; CDR3 protein: CASSHLIGGEQYF; CDR3 DNA: TGTGCCAGCAGCCACCTCATCGGGGGAGAGCAGTACTTC
J gene: TRBJ1-3; D gene: TRBD1; V gene: TRBV5-1; clone size: -; CDR3 protein: CASSLDRGLENTIYF; CDR3 DNA: TGCGCCAGCAGCTTAGACAGGGGGCTGGAAAACACCATATATTTT